Listed here are 22 T cell receptor beta chains from one sample, sequenced in a study of blood T cell repertoires in COVID-19. Method: immunoSEQ multiplex PCR; TCRdb's copy keeps in-frame clones and lacks some. The sample has 180,000 or so clones; roughly 90% are singletons. Sequencing was performed on peripheral blood. These receptors were collected from a woman aged 60-70 years with COVID-19, enrolled during active disease.

This sequence joins TRBV15 and TRBJ1-2; D gene uncertain. The CDR3 loop spans 16 amino acids. CDR1 and CDR2 (germline): LNHNV, YYDKDF (reference sequence). V lost 3 bases to trimming and J lost 8 bases, with 22 bases between them. The CDR3 bases are TGTGCCACCAGCAGTCATCATCCCTCCGGGTTCCAGGGCTACACCTTC. It specifies CATSSHHPSGFQGYTF.

V usage is TRBV28 and J usage is TRBJ1-4, with D perhaps matching TRBD1 (5 bases). This CDR3 contains 16 residues. V lost 4 bases to trimming and J lost 5 bases, with 17 bases between them. Germline CDR1 and CDR2: MDHEN and SYDVKM. The CDR3 is CASSSGGAKGNEKLFF. CDR3 sequence (DNA): TGTGCCAGCAGTTCAGGTGGGGCCAAAGGGAATGAAAAACTGTTTTTT.

The genes are TRBV19 and TRBJ1-1; TRBD1 might be the D (6 bases). Germline CDR1 and CDR2: LNHDA and SQIVND (reference sequence). The CDR3 is made up of 13 amino acids. Trimming took off 6 bases at V and 4 bases at J, with 12 bases between the two ends. In DNA form, the CDR3 reads TGTGCCAGTAGCCTGGGGGCCCTCACTGAAGCTTTCTTT. Translating it yields CASSLGALTEAFF.

The chain joins TRBV30 to TRBJ2-5; possibly TRBD1 for D (5 bases). The CDR3 consists of 15 residues. V lost 2 bases and J lost 1, with 14 bases in between. Germline V CDR1 and CDR2: GTSNPN, SVGIG (reference sequence). The CDR3 sequence: CAWSSGRVPQETQYF. The CDR3 DNA reads TGTGCCTGGAGTTCAGGCAGGGTTCCCCAAGAGACCCAGTACTTC.

DNA for the CDR3: TGTGCCAGCAGAGAACAGGGGTTCATGAACACTGAAGCTTTCTTT. Encoded protein: CASREQGFMNTEAFF. V and J are TRBV7-2 and TRBJ1-1, with 7 bases lining up with TRBD1. V gave up 6 bases and J gave up 0 bases; unmatched junction bases: 7. Germline V CDR1 and CDR2: SGHTA, FQGNSA. The CDR3 runs to 15 residues. The entire variable domain, with the rest obtained from reference TRBV7-2 and TRBJ1-1, is as follows: GAGVSQSPSNKVTEKGKDVELRCDPISGHTALYWYRQSLGQGLEFLIYFQGNSAPDKSGLPSDRFSAERTGGSVSTLTIQRTQQEDSAVYLCASREQGFMNTEAFFGQGTRLTVV.

This clone was observed once. The chain combines TRBV10-3 with TRBJ2-1; 9 bases map to TRBD1. The germline V gene encodes CDR1 ENHRY and CDR2 SYGVKD. The CDR3 contains 15 residues. After removal of 5 bases from V and 5 bases from J, the junction contained 7 bases not matched to a gene. The CDR3 loop is CAISYRTGENNEQFF. The CDR3 nucleotides read TGTGCCATCAGTTATAGGACAGGGGAAAACAATGAGCAGTTCTTC.

This clone was counted at least ten times. The chain joins TRBV19 to TRBJ2-1, with a tentative D call TRBD2 (5 bases). Germline loops: CDR1 LNHDA, CDR2 SQIVND (reference sequence). There are 15 residues in the CDR3. Trimming shortened V by 10 bases and J by 2 bases, and 18 bases separated the two germline ends. For the CDR3, the DNA is TGTGCCACCTCGTTTGGACTGATCACCTACAATGAGCAGTTCTTC. Its protein product is CATSFGLITYNEQFF.

The V and J genes are TRBV30 and TRBJ1-2; tentatively, D is TRBD1 (6 bases). V gave up 0 bases and J gave up 14 bases, with 19 bases separating them. CDR1 GTSNPN and CDR2 SVGIG come from the germline V gene (reference sequence). The CDR3 contains 13 residues. CDR3 in amino acids: CAWSVARQAVCTF. The CDR3 DNA follows: TGTGCCTGGAGTGTAGCCCGACAGGCGGTTTGTACCTTC. Using reference TRBV30 and TRBJ1-2 for the parts outside the CDR3, the full variable domain is SQTIHQWPATLVQPVGSPLSLECTVEGTSNPNLYWYRQAAGRGLQLLFYSVGIGQISSEVPQNLSASRPQDRQFILSSKKLLLSDSGFYLCAWSVARQAVCTFGSGTRLTVV.

The chain couples TRBV20-1 to TRBJ2-7; a weak D match, TRBD1 (6 bases). V lost 6 bases and J lost 13, with 16 bases in between. This CDR3 spans 10 amino acids. Germline lookup yields CDR1 DFQATT and CDR2 SNEGSKA (reference sequence). The CDR3 coding sequence is TGCAGTGCCGCACTGGGACAAGTTTACTTC. This sequence encodes CSAALGQVYF.

This chain connects TRBV5-3 to TRBJ2-7, with a tentative D call TRBD2 (6 bases). TRBV5-3 is placed among ORFs of uncertain function. CDR3 length equals 17 residues. V lost 6 bases and J 2 bases, leaving 24 bases between the germline ends. The CDR3 region has the DNA TGTGCCAGAATCCTGTCACCGGGGGTGCTTCGAACCTACGAGCAGTACTTC. It codes for CARILSPGVLRTYEQYF.

The rearrangement uses TRBV2 and TRBJ2-3; 9 bases are a match to TRBD2. Germline V lookup: CDR1 SNHLY, CDR2 FYNNEI. The CDR3 runs 15 residues. The ends lost 6 bases at V and 0 bases at J; junction bases unmatched: 4. The CDR3 loop reads CASRPTSGSTDTQYF. The CDR3 region has the DNA TGTGCCAGCAGGCCGACTAGCGGAAGCACAGATACGCAGTATTTT.

The chain has TRBV7-2 and TRBJ1-1; TRBD1 is a possible D gene (6 bases). CDR3 length: 16 residues. Trimming took 1 base from V and 0 from J, leaving 12 bases between them. Germline CDR1 reads SGHTA; CDR2 reads FQGNSA. For the CDR3, the DNA is TGTGCCAGCAGCTTAGAGGGGGGGCGCATGAACACTGAAGCTTTCTTT. This codes for CASSLEGGRMNTEAFF. Full variable domain (outside the CDR3, taken from reference TRBV7-2 and TRBJ1-1): GAGVSQSPSNKVTEKGKDVELRCDPISGHTALYWYRQSLGQGLEFLIYFQGNSAPDKSGLPSDRFSAERTGGSVSTLTIQRTQQEDSAVYLCASSLEGGRMNTEAFFGQGTRLTVV.

This clone appeared a single time. This CDR3 is CASSFRETQYF. CDR3 bases: TGTGCCAGCAGCTTTCGAGAGACCCAGTACTTC. The V gene is TRBV11-3, the J gene TRBJ2-5, with D uncertain. Germline lookup yields CDR1 SGHNT and CDR2 YENEEA. Trimming took 3 bases from V and 4 from J, leaving 3 bases between them. This CDR3 contains 11 residues.

This rearrangement joins TRBV18 to TRBJ2-7, with TRBD1 matching over 9 bases. The CDR3 has 15 residues. Germline assignment: CDR1 KGHSH and CDR2 LQKENI. The ends lost 2 bases at V and 1 base at J; junction bases unmatched: 3. CDR3 DNA sequence: TGTGCCAGCTCACCAAAGGGACAGGGTTCCTACGAGCAGTACTTC. Translating gives CASSPKGQGSYEQYF.

The rearrangement joins TRBV6-5 to TRBJ2-7; TRBD1 matches 7 bases. With 4 bases clipped from V and 0 bases from J, the junction kept 3 bases outside the gene matches. The CDR3 covers 14 residues. The germline CDR1 and CDR2 sequences are MNHEY and SVGAGI. The CDR3 is CASSSGQNSYEQYF. CDR3 nucleotide sequence: TGTGCCAGCAGTTCGGGACAGAACTCCTACGAGCAGTACTTC.

This chain uses TRBV5-4 with TRBJ1-2; D may be TRBD1 (6 bases). The CDR3 is 14 residues long. Germline CDR1 is SGHNT and CDR2 is YYREEE (reference sequence). V was shortened by 0 bases and J by 7 bases, with 13 bases between the two germline ends. CDR3 region: CASSLDQGKAGYTF. CDR3 nucleotide sequence: TGTGCCAGCAGCTTGGACCAGGGGAAAGCTGGCTACACCTTC.

This chain connects TRBV5-1 to TRBJ2-7; 10 bases are shared with TRBD2. Trimming took 4 bases from V and 3 from J; bases not matched to a gene: 7. Germline V gives CDR1 SGHRS, CDR2 YFSETQ. The CDR3 has 15 residues. In DNA form, the CDR3 reads TGCGCCAGCAGCCGGACTAGCGGAGCACTCTACGAGCAGTACTTC. This gives the protein CASSRTSGALYEQYF.

V is TRBV19 and J is TRBJ1-2; no definite D call. The length of the CDR3 is 15 residues. Trimming removed 1 base at V and 0 bases at J, with 9 bases between. CDR1 LNHDA and CDR2 SQIVND come from the germline V gene (reference sequence). CDR3 region: CASSIGAVANYGYTF. Written as DNA, the CDR3 is TGTGCCAGTAGTATAGGGGCAGTAGCTAACTATGGCTACACCTTC.

The J gene is TRBJ1-5, the V gene TRBV10-3, with D unresolved. Germline V lookup: CDR1 ENHRY, CDR2 SYGVKD. The CDR3 spans 10 residues. Between the trimmed V and J ends, which lost 10 bases and 5 bases, there was a span of 6 bases. The CDR3 region is CAKRDQPQHF. The CDR3 bases are TGTGCCAAGAGAGATCAGCCCCAGCATTTT.

The chain joins TRBV6-1 to TRBJ2-7, with 7 bases lining up with TRBD1. This CDR3 is 16 amino acids long. From germline, CDR1 is MNHNS and CDR2 SASEGT. The V and J ends lost 4 bases and 2 bases, in that order; junction bases with no gene match: 11. CDR3 residues: CASSAGKWTGTYEQYF. The CDR3, as DNA: TGTGCCAGCAGTGCAGGGAAGTGGACAGGAACCTACGAGCAGTACTTC.

This chain uses TRBV28 with TRBJ2-3, with 8 bases aligning to TRBD2. V shed 8 bases and J 0 bases; nucleotides not matched to a gene: 1. This CDR3 region has 13 residues. In germline, CDR1 is MDHEN, CDR2 SYDVKM. The CDR3, as DNA: TGTGCCAGCGGGACTAGAAGCACAGATACGCAGTATTTT. Translation gives CASGTRSTDTQYF.

The chain has TRBV4-1 and TRBJ1-5, with 7 bases that match TRBD1. The germline V gene encodes CDR1 MGHRA and CDR2 YSYEKL. V lost 3 bases and J lost 11; bases outside the gene matches: 13. The length of the CDR3 is 15 residues. Here the CDR3 reads CASSQAGTVQGAQHF. DNA for the CDR3: TGCGCCAGCAGCCAGGCGGGGACGGTCCAGGGGGCCCAGCATTTT.